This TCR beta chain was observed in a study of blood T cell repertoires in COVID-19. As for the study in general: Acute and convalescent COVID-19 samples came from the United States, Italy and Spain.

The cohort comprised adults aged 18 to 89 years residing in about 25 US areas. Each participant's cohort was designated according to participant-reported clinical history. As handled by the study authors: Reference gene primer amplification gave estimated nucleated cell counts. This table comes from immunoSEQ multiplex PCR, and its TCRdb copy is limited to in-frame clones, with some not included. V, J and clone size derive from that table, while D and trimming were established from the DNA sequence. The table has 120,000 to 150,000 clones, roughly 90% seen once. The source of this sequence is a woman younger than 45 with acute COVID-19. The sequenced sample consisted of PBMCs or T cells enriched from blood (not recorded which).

For the CDR3, the DNA is TGTGCCAGCAGTTTGACGACAGGGGTGAACACTGAAGCTTTCTTT. It translates to CASSLTTGVNTEAFF. The chain employs TRBV28 and TRBJ1-1; 8 bases map to TRBD1. The CDR3 spans 15 residues. The V segment lost 3 bases and the J segment 0 bases; nucleotides outside the gene matches: 3. Germline V lookup: CDR1 MDHEN, CDR2 SYDVKM.